The present entry profiles one T cell receptor beta chain with its context. Its antigen is undetermined. The CDR3 covers 15 residues. The germline CDR1 and CDR2 sequences are SGDLS and YYNGEE. J gave up 3 bases and V 0 bases, and 6 bases lay outside the gene matches. Libraries were prepared by immunoSEQ multiplex PCR; TCRdb keeps only in-frame clonotypes and omits some of them. The sample records approximately 60,000 clones, approximately 90% being singletons. This entry belongs to a study of OX40 agonist ivuxolimab in advanced cancers. Study at large: Averaging 60 years in age, with a range of roughly 23 to 80, the cohort was approximately 83% male. Study-level results: Not determined was the antigen specificity of the expanded peripheral T cells.

The sequenced sample was CD4+ or CD8+ T cells sorted from blood, obtained in a trial of the OX40 agonist ivuxolimab. This receptor was identified in an adult with an advanced solid tumor such as melanoma, head and neck, liver or kidney cancer. The chain has TRBV9 and TRBJ2-7, with TRBD2 matching over 7 bases. The CDR3 bases are TGTGCCAGCAGCGTAGGGTCTAGCGGTAACTACGAGCAGTACTTC. Its protein is CASSVGSSGNYEQYF.